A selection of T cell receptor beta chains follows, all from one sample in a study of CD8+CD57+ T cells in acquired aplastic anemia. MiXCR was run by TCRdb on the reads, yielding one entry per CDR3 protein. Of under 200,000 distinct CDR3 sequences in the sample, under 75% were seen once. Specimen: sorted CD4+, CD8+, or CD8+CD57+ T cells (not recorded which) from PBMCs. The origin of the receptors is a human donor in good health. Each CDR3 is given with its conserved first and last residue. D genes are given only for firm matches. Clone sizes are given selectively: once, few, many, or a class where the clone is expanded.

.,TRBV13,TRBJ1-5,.,TGTGCCAGCAGGGATTGGGCGGGCCGCAATCAGCCCCAGCATTTT,CASRDWAGRNQPQHF
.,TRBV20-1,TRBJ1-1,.,TGCAGTGCTAGTGGCCCCCACGGACTGGCGAACACTGAAGCTTTCTTT,CSASGPHGLANTEAFF
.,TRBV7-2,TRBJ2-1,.,TGTGCCACGGGGTTAGGTCACTCTAGGAATGAGCAGTTCTTC,CATGLGHSRNEQFF
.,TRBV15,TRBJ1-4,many,TGTGCCACCAGCCAACACCGGGATCTAAATGAAAAACTGTTTTTT,CATSQHRDLNEKLFF
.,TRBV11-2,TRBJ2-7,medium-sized,TGTGCCAGCAGCTTAGCGGCGGGCCCGGAACCATACGAGCAGTACTTC,CASSLAAGPEPYEQYF
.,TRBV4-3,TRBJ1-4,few,TGCGCCAGCAGCCAAGTTTCGGGGGTTTTAATCGAAAAACTGTTTTTT,CASSQVSGVLIEKLFF
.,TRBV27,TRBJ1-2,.,TGTGCCAGCAGTGCAATGCCCCGGGTTAACTATGGCTACACCTTC,CASSAMPRVNYGYTF
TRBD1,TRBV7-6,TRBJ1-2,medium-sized,TGTGCCAGCAGCATTTCAGGGGGCGCAAGCTATGGCTACACCTTC,CASSISGGASYGYTF
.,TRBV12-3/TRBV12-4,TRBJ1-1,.,TGTGCCAGCAGTCCCAGGGGCCTGAACACTGAAGCTTTCTTT,CASSPRGLNTEAFF
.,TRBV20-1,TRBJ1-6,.,TGCAGTGCTAGGGGACGGGAGTATTCACCCCTCCACTTT,CSARGREYSPLHF
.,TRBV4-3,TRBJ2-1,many,TGCGCCAGCAGCCAAGGATCGGCGGGAACCTACAATGAGCAGTTCTTC,CASSQGSAGTYNEQFF
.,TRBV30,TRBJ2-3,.,TGTGCCTGCCCAGGCCCTAGATTCACAGATACGCAGTATTTT,CACPGPRFTDTQYF
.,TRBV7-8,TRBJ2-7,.,TGTGCCAGCAGTGAAGGGGGGACAGCCACTTATCGCTTC,CASSEGGTATYRF
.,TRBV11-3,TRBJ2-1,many,TGTGCCAGCAGCTGGGTGGAATTCAATGAGCAGTTCTTC,CASSWVEFNEQFF
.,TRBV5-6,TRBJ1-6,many,TGTGCCAGCAGCTTGGCTCAGGGGAATTCACCCCTCCACTTT,CASSLAQGNSPLHF
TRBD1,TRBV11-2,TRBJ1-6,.,TGTGCCAGCAGCTTAGTGAAGGGGGCCCCTTACTCACCCCTCCACTTT,CASSLVKGAPYSPLHF
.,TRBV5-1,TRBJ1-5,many,TGCGCCAGCAGCCTTGAAGGGGCAAGTCAGCCCCAGCATTTT,CASSLEGASQPQHF
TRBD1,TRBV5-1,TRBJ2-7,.,TGCGCCAGCAGCTTGGTGAGGACAGGGCGGCGCGAGCAGTACTTC,CASSLVRTGRREQYF
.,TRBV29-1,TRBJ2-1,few,TGCAGCGTTGAAGCCAGGGACAATGAGCAGTTCTTC,CSVEARDNEQFF
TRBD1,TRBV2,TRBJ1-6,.,TGTGCCAGCAGTGAATGGGAGACAGGGAATTCACCCCTCCACTTT,CASSEWETGNSPLHF
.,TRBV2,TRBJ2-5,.,TGTGCCAGCAGGGCTTTGCAGACCCAGTACTTC,CASRALQTQYF
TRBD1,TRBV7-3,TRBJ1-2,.,TGTGCCAGCAGCTCCGACAGGGTGGCATATGGCTACACCTTC,CASSSDRVAYGYTF
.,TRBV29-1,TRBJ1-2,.,TGCAGCGTTGAAGATCTCGCAGCAAACTATGGCTACACCTTC,CSVEDLAANYGYTF
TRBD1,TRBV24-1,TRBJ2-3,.,TGTGCCACCAGTGATGGGACAGTCAAGACGCAGTATTTT,CATSDGTVKTQYF
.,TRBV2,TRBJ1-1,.,TGTGCCAGCAGCCGATCCACAGGGAGAGGGACTGAAGCTTTCTTT,CASSRSTGRGTEAFF
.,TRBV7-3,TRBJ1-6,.,TGTGCCAGCAGCGCCACCGGGACCCTAAGGTCACCCCTCCACTTT,CASSATGTLRSPLHF
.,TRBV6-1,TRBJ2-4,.,TGTGCCAGCAGTGAAAGGGCAGGGGCTGGTGACATTCAGTACTTC,CASSERAGAGDIQYF
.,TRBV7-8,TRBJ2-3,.,TGTGCCAGCAGCTTAATGGTAGGGACTGGAGATACGCAGTATTTT,CASSLMVGTGDTQYF
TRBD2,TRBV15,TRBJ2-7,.,TGTGCCACCAGCAGCTCAATGCGGGGGACGTCCTACGAGCAGTACTTC,CATSSSMRGTSYEQYF
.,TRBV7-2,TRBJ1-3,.,TGTGCCAGCAGCTTCCCAGCCTCTGGAAACACCATATATTTT,CASSFPASGNTIYF
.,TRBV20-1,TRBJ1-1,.,TGCAGTGCCGGCACAGGGAGGAACACTGAAGCTTTCTTT,CSAGTGRNTEAFF
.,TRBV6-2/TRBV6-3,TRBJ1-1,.,TGTGCCAGCAGTGACACAATTTCAATGAACACTGAAGCTTTCTTT,CASSDTISMNTEAFF
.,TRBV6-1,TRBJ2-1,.,TGCGCCAGCAGTACTACTTACAATGAGCAGTTCTTC,CASSTTYNEQFF
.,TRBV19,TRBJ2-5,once,TGTGCCAGTAGTATCGAGCGGTACAATCAGCCCCAGTACTTC,CASSIERYNQPQYF
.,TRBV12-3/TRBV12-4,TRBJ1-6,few,TGTGCCAGCAGAGGGGGACAACCCAATTCACCCCTCCACTTT,CASRGGQPNSPLHF
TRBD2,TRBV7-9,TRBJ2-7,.,TGTGCCAGCAGTAAGCGGGGCACCTACGAGCAGTACTTC,CASSKRGTYEQYF
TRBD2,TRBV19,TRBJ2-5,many,TGTGCCAGCGGGGGGTGGGGAGAGACCCAGTACTTC,CASGGWGETQYF
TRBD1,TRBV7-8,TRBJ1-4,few,TGTGCCAGCAGCCACTGGGACAGGGTGGTTGAAAAACTGTTTTTT,CASSHWDRVVEKLFF
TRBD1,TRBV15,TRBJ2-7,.,TGTGCCAGCAGCTTAGACGGGACAGGTGACTACGAGCAGTACTTC,CASSLDGTGDYEQYF
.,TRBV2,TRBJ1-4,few,TGTGCCAGCAGGGGTGCGAATGAAAAACTGTTTTTT,CASRGANEKLFF